This T cell receptor beta chain is drawn from a study of T cells after yellow fever vaccination. The authors made TCR cDNA by 5'RACE template switching, adding a universal primer site and UMIs. TCRdb called the 5' RACE reads again in MiXCR, with one record for every CDR3 protein. The data show under 600,000 distinct CDR3 sequences, approximately 13% seen once. The length of the CDR3 is 14 residues. The V gene lost 2 bases and the J gene lost 0 bases, with 11 bases spanning the gap. The germline V gene has CDR1 DFQATT and CDR2 SNEGSKA (reference sequence). This material consisted of PBMCs, taken on the day of the yellow fever booster vaccination. The sequence was collected from a man aged 30-40 years who received the YFV17D yellow fever vaccine. This chain joins TRBV20-1 and TRBJ2-7; D not certain. The CDR3 nucleotides read TGCAGTGCTAGACAACGGTTGAGCTCCTACGAGCAGTACTTC. Amino acid sequence: CSARQRLSSYEQYF.